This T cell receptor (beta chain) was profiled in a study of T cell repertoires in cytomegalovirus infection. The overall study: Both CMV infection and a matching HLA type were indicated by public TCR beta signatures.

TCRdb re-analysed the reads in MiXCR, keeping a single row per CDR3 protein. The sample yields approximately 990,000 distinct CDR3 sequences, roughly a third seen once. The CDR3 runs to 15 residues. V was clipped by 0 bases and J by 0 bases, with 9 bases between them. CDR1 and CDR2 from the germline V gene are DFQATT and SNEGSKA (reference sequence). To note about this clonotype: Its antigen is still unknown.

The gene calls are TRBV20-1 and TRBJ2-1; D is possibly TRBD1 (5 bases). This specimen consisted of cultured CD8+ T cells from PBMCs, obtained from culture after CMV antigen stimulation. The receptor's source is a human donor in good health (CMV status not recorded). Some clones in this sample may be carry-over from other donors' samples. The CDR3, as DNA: TGCAGTGCTAGAGATGGGGCTAGCTCCTACAATGAGCAGTTCTTC. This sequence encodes CSARDGASSYNEQFF.